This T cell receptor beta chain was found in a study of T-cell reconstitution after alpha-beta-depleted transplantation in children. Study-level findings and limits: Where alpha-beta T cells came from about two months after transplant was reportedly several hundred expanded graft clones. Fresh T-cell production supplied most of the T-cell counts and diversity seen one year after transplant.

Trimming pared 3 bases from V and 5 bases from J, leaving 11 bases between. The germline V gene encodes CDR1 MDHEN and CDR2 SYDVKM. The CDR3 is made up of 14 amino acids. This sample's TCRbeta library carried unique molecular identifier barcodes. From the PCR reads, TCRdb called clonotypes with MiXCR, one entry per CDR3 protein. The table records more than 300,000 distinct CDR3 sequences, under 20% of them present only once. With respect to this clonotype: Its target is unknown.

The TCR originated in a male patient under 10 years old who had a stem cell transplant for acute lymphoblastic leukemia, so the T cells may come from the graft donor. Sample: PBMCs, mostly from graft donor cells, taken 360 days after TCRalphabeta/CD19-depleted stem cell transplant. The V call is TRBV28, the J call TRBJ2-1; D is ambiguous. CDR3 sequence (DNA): TGTGCCAGCAGTTTGAGTAGCTACGACAATGAGCAGTTCTTC. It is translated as CASSLSSYDNEQFF. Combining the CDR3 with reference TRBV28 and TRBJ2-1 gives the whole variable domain DVKVTQSSRYLVKRTGEKVFLECVQDMDHENMFWYRQDPGLGLRLIYFSYDVKMKEKGDIPEGYSVSREKKERFSLILESASTNQTSMYLCASSLSSYDNEQFFGPGTRLTVL.